A single sample is the source of the 21 T cell receptor beta chains below, sequenced in a study of cytomegalovirus exposure and HLA in healthy donors. The PCR contained 60 Vbeta and 13 Jbeta primers. Generated by immunoSEQ multiplex PCR, the TCRdb table keeps only in-frame clones and is missing some. The sample yields some 170,000 clones, roughly 81% seen once. Source material: PBMCs. The source of these receptors is a woman between 18 and 30 years old in good health and CMV-seropositive.

The chain uses TRBV30 and TRBJ2-5, with TRBD1 matching over 8 bases. CDR3 length equals 19 residues. The J segment lost 0 bases and the V segment lost 3 bases, leaving 18 bases of the junction unmatched. The germline V gene encodes CDR1 GTSNPN and CDR2 SVGIG (reference sequence). The CDR3 region is CAWRERFSGQVGDQETQYF. CDR3 sequence (DNA): TGTGCCTGGAGAGAACGGTTTTCGGGACAGGTGGGGGACCAAGAGACCCAGTACTTC.

This chain uses TRBV6-4 with TRBJ2-1, with D perhaps TRBD1 (5 bases). In germline, CDR1 is MRHNA, CDR2 SNTAGT. V shed 4 bases and J shed 6 bases, with 10 bases lying between them. The CDR3 contains 13 residues. The CDR3 DNA sequence: TGTGCCAGCAGTGCGACCGACAGCAATGAGCAGTTCTTC. Its protein product is CASSATDSNEQFF.

J is TRBJ2-3 and V is TRBV7-2; D may be TRBD2 (5 bases). CDR1 and CDR2 from the germline V gene are SGHTA and FQGNSA. Trimming left V 5 bases short and J 8 bases short, with 11 bases between. The CDR3 has 12 residues. Written as DNA, the CDR3 is TGTGCCAGCAGCCCCCCCGCGGGTACGCAGTATTTT. Protein sequence: CASSPPAGTQYF.

The J gene is TRBJ2-5, the V gene TRBV13; D possibly corresponds to TRBD2 (6 bases). CDR3 length equals 15 residues. Trimming shortened V by 5 bases and J by 5 bases, and 18 bases separated the two germline ends. Germline CDR1 and CDR2: PRHDT and FYEKMQ (reference sequence). CDR3 in amino acids: CASSTRDSTGETQYF. CDR3 nucleotides: TGTGCCAGCAGCACTAGGGACTCCACGGGCGAGACCCAGTACTTC.

This chain links TRBV6-1 with TRBJ2-3; 7 nucleotides agree with TRBD2. The junction had 9 bases not matched to a gene; V was cut back by 3 bases and J by 0 bases. This CDR3 is 17 amino acids long. Germline V gene sequence: CDR1 MNHNS, CDR2 SASEGT. This CDR3 reads CASSERPAGKSTDTQYF. In DNA, the CDR3 is TGTGCCAGCAGTGAGAGGCCAGCGGGGAAAAGCACAGATACGCAGTATTTT.

This rearrangement joins TRBV7-6 to TRBJ2-7, with D tentatively TRBD1 (5 bases). V lost 4 bases, J lost 2 bases, and 15 bases lay in between. CDR3 length: 15 amino acids. Germline V lookup: CDR1 SGHVS, CDR2 FNYEAQ. As DNA, the CDR3 is TGTGCCAGCAGCTCCCGAGGCCTAGGGGCCTACGAGCAGTACTTC. Protein sequence: CASSSRGLGAYEQYF.

This clone was seen only a few times. The rearrangement joins TRBV28 to TRBJ2-7; 10 bases align to TRBD2. The CDR3 length is 14 residues. The V gene's germline CDR1 is MDHEN and CDR2 SYDVKM. V lost 11 bases and J lost 5; bases outside the gene matches: 12. As DNA, the CDR3 is TGTGCCGCCCGAGAGAGCGGGGGGGCCGACGAGCAGTACTTC. The encoded protein is CAARESGGADEQYF.

V is TRBV15 and J is TRBJ1-3; D gene unclear. CDR1 LNHNV and CDR2 YYDKDF come from the germline V gene (reference sequence). The germline V and J ends were trimmed by 3 bases and 12 bases, with 12 bases remaining between them. This CDR3 comprises 12 residues. The DNA for the CDR3 is TGTGCCACCAGCAGTCCCGACATGCTCATATATTTT. This translates into CATSSPDMLIYF.

The V and J genes are TRBV5-4 and TRBJ2-5; 12 positions match TRBD1. Germline V lookup: CDR1 SGHNT, CDR2 YYREEE (reference sequence). V was clipped by 4 bases and J by 5 bases; unmatched bases: 12. The CDR3 totals 17 residues. CDR3 DNA: TGTGCCAGCAGCACCCCGGGACAGGGGGCCGGTAGGGAGACCCAGTACTTC. Translation: CASSTPGQGAGRETQYF. The variable domain in full, with the rest retrieved from reference TRBV5-4 and TRBJ2-5, is ETGVTQSPTHLIKTRGQQVTLRCSSQSGHNTVSWYQQALGQGPQFIFQYYREEENGRGNFPPRFSGLQFPNYSSELNVNALELDDSALYLCASSTPGQGAGRETQYFGPGTRLLVL.

The chain joins TRBV15 to TRBJ1-2; tentatively, D is TRBD1 (6 bases). V was pared by 1 base and J by 7 bases, with 25 bases between. The CDR3 contains 18 residues. Germline V gives CDR1 LNHNV, CDR2 YYDKDF (reference sequence). CDR3 sequence: CATSRGVKMGPGAVGYTF. The DNA for the CDR3 is TGTGCCACCAGCAGAGGAGTAAAAATGGGCCCAGGGGCGGTTGGCTACACCTTC.

V is TRBV19 and J is TRBJ1-2; 12 positions match TRBD1. Trimming cost V 9 bases and J 7 bases; bases outside gene matches: 9. CDR1 LNHDA and CDR2 SQIVND come from the germline V gene (reference sequence). This CDR3 contains 14 residues. In DNA, the CDR3 is TGTGCCAGCTCCGGGACAGGGGGCTTCTTTGGCTACACCTTC. Its protein product is CASSGTGGFFGYTF.

This rearrangement joins TRBV5-8 to TRBJ1-1; D not resolved. Germline CDR1 and CDR2: SGHTS and YDEGEE. This CDR3 spans 16 amino acids. V was trimmed by 7 bases and J by 1 base, leaving 20 bases between them. The DNA for the CDR3 is TGTGCCAGCCTGAGGGAGCTAGGACGGGGGAACACTGAAGCTTTCTTT. Its protein product is CASLRELGRGNTEAFF.

The rearrangement uses TRBV6-5 and TRBJ2-1; D gene ambiguous. Between the trimmed V and J ends, which lost 0 bases and 7 bases, there was a span of 10 bases. Per germline, CDR1 MNHEY and CDR2 SVGAGI. CDR3 length: 14 residues. The CDR3 DNA follows: TGTGCCAGCAGTTACTCGAGAAGCAGGAATGAGCAGTTCTTC. It specifies CASSYSRSRNEQFF.

The chain employs TRBV6-5 and TRBJ2-1; 8 nucleotides align to TRBD2. The germline gives CDR1 MNHEY, CDR2 SVGAGI. The CDR3 contains 16 residues. With 0 bases clipped from V and 7 bases from J, the junction kept 8 bases outside the gene matches. This CDR3 is CASSYSFGGGPNEQFF. The CDR3 nucleotides are TGTGCCAGCAGTTACTCGTTCGGGGGGGGTCCAAATGAGCAGTTCTTC.

This clone was counted once. V usage is TRBV29-1 and J usage is TRBJ2-7, with 8 bases fitting TRBD2. The CDR3 loop spans 16 amino acids. In germline, CDR1 is SQVTM, CDR2 ANQGSEA. The junction had 13 bases not matched to a gene; V was cut back by 6 bases and J by 0 bases. For the CDR3, the DNA is TGCAGCGTCCGAGGAGGAGCGGGGGATTTCTCCTACGAGCAGTACTTC. It is translated as CSVRGGAGDFSYEQYF.

The V call is TRBV10-3, the J call TRBJ2-5, with 8 bases identical to TRBD1. Trimming removed 3 bases from V and 4 bases from J; junction bases left unmatched: 13. CDR1 is ENHRY and CDR2 is SYGVKD in the germline V gene. This CDR3 has 17 residues. CDR3 region: CAISELDGNRGRETQYF. In DNA, the CDR3 is TGTGCCATCAGTGAATTAGACGGGAACAGGGGGAGAGAGACCCAGTACTTC.

This chain uses TRBV11-1 with TRBJ2-3; 9 nucleotides agree with TRBD2. V was pared by 4 bases and J by 6 bases, with 8 bases of the junction left unmatched. The CDR3 covers 15 residues. Germline V CDR1 and CDR2: SGHAT, FQDESV (reference sequence). The CDR3 loop reads CASSSLTSGVDTQYF. The CDR3 DNA reads TGTGCCAGCAGCTCGTTGACTAGCGGCGTTGATACGCAGTATTTT.

The chain is built from TRBV6-1 and TRBJ1-2; 7 bases align to TRBD1. This CDR3 comprises 14 residues. Germline values: CDR1 MNHNS, CDR2 SASEGT. V was pared by 5 bases and J by 8 bases, with 11 bases of the junction left unmatched. The CDR3 reads CASSPTGALRGYTF. The DNA of the CDR3 is TGTGCCAGCAGTCCCACAGGGGCCTTGAGGGGCTACACCTTC.

The chain carries TRBV7-9 and TRBJ1-2; D unclear. The germline V gene has CDR1 SEHNR and CDR2 FQNEAQ (reference sequence). The CDR3 extends over 14 amino acids. Trimming took 7 bases from V and 4 from J, leaving 16 bases between them. This CDR3 is CASNPPGLAYGYTF. CDR3 nucleotide sequence: TGTGCCAGCAACCCCCCCGGCTTAGCCTATGGCTACACCTTC.

V and J are TRBV27 and TRBJ2-1; possible D gene TRBD2, 6 bases. Germline-derived CDR1 and CDR2 are MNHEY and SMNVEV (reference sequence). The CDR3 extends over 15 amino acids. V shed 5 bases and J shed 9 bases, with 20 bases lying between them. CDR3 nucleotides: TGTGCCAGCAGTCCATACTTAGGAGGGAACAGTGAGCAGTTCTTC. It translates to CASSPYLGGNSEQFF.

The J gene is TRBJ1-2, the V gene TRBV7-9; D not resolved. CDR3 length: 18 amino acids. CDR1 and CDR2 (germline): SEHNR, FQNEAQ (reference sequence). The V and J ends lost 11 bases and 0 bases respectively, with 28 bases between them. The CDR3 here is CAGESSLQTVGANYGYTF. The CDR3 bases are TGTGCCGGAGAGAGCAGCTTACAAACGGTAGGAGCTAACTATGGCTACACCTTC.